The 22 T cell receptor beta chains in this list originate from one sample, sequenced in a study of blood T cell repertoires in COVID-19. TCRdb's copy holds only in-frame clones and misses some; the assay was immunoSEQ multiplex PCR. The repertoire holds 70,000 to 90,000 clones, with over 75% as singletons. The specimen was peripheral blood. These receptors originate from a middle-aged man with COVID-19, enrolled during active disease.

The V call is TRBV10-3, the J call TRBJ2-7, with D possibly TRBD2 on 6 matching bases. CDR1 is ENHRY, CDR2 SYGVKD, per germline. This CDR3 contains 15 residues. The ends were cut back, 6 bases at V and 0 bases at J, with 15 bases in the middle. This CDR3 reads CAIRGGVAGSYEQYF. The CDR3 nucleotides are TGTGCCATCAGGGGCGGGGTGGCCGGCTCCTACGAGCAGTACTTC.

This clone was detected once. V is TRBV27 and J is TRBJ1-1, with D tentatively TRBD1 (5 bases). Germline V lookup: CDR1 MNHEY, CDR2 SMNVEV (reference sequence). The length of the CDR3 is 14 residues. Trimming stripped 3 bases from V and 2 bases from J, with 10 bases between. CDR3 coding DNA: TGTGCCAGCAGTTTCGGGGGTGGAAACACTGAAGCTTTCTTT. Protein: CASSFGGGNTEAFF.

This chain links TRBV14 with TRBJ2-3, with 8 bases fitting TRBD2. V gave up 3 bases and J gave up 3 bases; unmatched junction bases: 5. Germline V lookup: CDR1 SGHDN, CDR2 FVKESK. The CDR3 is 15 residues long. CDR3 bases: TGTGCCAGCAGCCATCAACTAGCGGCAACAGATACGCAGTATTTT. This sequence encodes CASSHQLAATDTQYF. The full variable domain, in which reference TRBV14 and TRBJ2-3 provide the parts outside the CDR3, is EAGVTQFPSHSVIEKGQTVTLRCDPISGHDNLYWYRRVMGKEIKFLLHFVKESKQDESGMPNNRFLAERTGGTYSTLKVQPAELEDSGVYFCASSHQLAATDTQYFGPGTRLTVL.

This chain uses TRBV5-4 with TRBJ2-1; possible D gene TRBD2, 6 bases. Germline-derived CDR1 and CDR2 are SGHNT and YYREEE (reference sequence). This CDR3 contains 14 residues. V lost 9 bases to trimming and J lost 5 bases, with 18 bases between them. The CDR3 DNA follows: TGTGCCACCCAAGCGGGTGGCGGGGACAATGAGCAGTTCTTC. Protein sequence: CATQAGGGDNEQFF.

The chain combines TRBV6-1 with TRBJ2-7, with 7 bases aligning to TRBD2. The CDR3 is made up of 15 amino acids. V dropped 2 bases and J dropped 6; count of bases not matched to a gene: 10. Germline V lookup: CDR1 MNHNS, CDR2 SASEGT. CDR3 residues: CASSEREGLLVEQYF. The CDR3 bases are TGTGCCAGCAGTGAAAGGGAGGGTCTCCTCGTCGAGCAGTACTTC.

The CDR3 nucleotides are TGCGCCAGCAGCTCCCTAGCGGGAGGTAAAGGCAATGAGCAGTTCTTC. Amino acid sequence: CASSSLAGGKGNEQFF. The genes are TRBV5-1 and TRBJ2-1, with TRBD2 matching 11 bases. Looked up from germline, CDR1 is SGHRS and CDR2 is YFSETQ. With 3 bases clipped from V and 6 bases from J, the junction kept 8 bases outside the gene matches. The CDR3 is made up of 16 amino acids.

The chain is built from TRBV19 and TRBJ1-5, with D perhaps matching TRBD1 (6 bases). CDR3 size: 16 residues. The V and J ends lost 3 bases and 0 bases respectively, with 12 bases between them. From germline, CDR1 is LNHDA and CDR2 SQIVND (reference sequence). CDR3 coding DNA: TGTGCCAGTAGTATGTACACAGGGCCTAGCAATCAGCCCCAGCATTTT. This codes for CASSMYTGPSNQPQHF.

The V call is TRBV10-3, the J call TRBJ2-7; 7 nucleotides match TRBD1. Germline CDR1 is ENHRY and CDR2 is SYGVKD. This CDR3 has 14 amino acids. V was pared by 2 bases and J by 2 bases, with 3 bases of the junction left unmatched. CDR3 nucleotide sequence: TGTGCCATCAGTGAGAGGACAGGAGCCTACGAGCAGTACTTC. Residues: CAISERTGAYEQYF.

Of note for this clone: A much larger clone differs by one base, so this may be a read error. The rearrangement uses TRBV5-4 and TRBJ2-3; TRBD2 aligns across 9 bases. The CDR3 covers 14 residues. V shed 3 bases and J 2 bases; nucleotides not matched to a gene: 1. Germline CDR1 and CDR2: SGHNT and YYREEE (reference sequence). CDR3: CASSWTSDTDTQYF. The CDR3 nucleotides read TGTGCCAGCAGCTGGACTAGCGACACAGATACGCAGTATTTT.

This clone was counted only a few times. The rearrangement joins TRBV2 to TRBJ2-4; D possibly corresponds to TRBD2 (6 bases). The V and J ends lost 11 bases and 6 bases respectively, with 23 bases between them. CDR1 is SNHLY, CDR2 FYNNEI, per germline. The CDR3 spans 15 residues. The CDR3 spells CACGRMGGNGNIQYF. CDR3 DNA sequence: TGTGCCTGCGGAAGGATGGGGGGAAATGGAAACATTCAGTACTTC.

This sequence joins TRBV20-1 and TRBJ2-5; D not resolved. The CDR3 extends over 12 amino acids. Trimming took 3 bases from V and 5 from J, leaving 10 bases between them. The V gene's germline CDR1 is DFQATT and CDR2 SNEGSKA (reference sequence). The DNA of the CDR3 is TGCAGTGCTAGTCCACTGAGGGAGACCCAGTACTTC. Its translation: CSASPLRETQYF.

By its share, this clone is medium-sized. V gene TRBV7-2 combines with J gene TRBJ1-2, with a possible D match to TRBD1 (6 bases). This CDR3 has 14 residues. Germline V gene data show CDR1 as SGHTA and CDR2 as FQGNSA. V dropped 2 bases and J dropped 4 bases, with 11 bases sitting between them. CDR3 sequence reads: CASSLKGVLYGYTF. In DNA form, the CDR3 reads TGTGCCAGCAGCTTAAAGGGGGTTCTCTATGGCTACACCTTC.

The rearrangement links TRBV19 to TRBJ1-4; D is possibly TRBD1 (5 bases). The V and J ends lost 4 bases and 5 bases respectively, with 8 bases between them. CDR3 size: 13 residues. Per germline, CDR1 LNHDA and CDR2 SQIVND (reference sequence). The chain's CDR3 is CASSSRGNEKLFF. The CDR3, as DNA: TGTGCCAGTAGTAGCCGGGGGAATGAAAAACTGTTTTTT.

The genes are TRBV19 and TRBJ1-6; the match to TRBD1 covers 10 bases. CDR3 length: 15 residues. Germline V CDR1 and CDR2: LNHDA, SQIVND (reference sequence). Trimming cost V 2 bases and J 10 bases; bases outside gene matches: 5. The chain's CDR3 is CASSITGQGRSPLHF. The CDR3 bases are TGTGCCAGTAGTATAACGGGACAGGGGAGATCACCCCTCCACTTT.

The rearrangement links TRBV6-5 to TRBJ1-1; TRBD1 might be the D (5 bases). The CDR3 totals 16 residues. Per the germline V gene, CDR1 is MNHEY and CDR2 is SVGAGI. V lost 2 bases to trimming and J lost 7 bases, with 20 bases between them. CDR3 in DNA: TGTGCCAGCAGTTACGGAGGGGCAGGGCGACATGGTGAAGCTTTCTTT. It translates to CASSYGGAGRHGEAFF.

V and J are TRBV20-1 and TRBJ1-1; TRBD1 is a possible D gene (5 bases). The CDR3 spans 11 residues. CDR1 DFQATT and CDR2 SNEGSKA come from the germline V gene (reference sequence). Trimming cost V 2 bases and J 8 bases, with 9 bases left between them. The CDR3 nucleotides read TGCAGTGCTAGACCCCACAGGGAAGCTTTCTTT. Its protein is CSARPHREAFF.

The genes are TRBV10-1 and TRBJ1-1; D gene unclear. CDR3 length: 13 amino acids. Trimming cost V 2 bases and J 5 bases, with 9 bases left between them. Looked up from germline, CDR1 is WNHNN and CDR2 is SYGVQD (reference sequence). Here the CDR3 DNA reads TGCGCCAGCAGTGAGCTCATCCAGACTGAAGCTTTCTTT. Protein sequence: CASSELIQTEAFF.

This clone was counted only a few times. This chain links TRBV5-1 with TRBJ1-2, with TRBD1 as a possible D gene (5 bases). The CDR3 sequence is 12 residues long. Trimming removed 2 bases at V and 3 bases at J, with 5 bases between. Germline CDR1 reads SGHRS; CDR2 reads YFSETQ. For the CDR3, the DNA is TGCGCCAGCAGCTTAGGGGACTATGGCTACACCTTC. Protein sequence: CASSLGDYGYTF.

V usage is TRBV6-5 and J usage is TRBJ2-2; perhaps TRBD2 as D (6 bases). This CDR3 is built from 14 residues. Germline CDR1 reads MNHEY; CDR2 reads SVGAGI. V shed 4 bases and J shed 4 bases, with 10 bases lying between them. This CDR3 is CASSWGRTTGELFF. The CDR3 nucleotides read TGTGCCAGCAGTTGGGGGAGGACCACCGGGGAGCTGTTTTTT.

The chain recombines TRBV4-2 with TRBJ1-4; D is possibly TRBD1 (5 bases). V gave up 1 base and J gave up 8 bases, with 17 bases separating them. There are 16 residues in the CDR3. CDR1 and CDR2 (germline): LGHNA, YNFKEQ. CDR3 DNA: TGTGCCAGCAGCCAAGTCCGGGACCCCGCGGGAGAAAAACTGTTTTTT. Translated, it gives CASSQVRDPAGEKLFF.

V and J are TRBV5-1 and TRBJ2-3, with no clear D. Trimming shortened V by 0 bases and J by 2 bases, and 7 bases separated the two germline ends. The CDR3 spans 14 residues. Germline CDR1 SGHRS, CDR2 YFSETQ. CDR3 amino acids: CASSLVQVTDTQYF. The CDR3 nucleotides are TGCGCCAGCAGCTTGGTCCAGGTCACAGATACGCAGTATTTT.

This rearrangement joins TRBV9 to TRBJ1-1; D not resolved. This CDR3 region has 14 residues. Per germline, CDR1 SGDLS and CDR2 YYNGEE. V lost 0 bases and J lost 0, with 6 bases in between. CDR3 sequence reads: CASSVEPMNTEAFF. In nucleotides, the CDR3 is TGTGCCAGCAGCGTAGAGCCGATGAACACTGAAGCTTTCTTT.